The next 30 T cell receptor beta chains were all read from a single sample in a study of blood T cell repertoires in COVID-19. Here immunoSEQ multiplex PCR was the method, and the copy in TCRdb shows in-frame clones only, minus some. The sample includes 250,000 to 300,000 clones, 65% to 90% of them seen just once. The sample comprised peripheral blood. All receptors derive from a woman in her seventies with COVID-19, enrolled during active disease.

The chain joins TRBV15 to TRBJ2-3, with D perhaps matching TRBD1 (5 bases). The CDR3 consists of 13 residues. Germline V gives CDR1 LNHNV, CDR2 YYDKDF (reference sequence). V lost 1 base, J lost 10 bases, and 12 bases lay in between. The CDR3 here is CATSRALTASQYF. DNA of the CDR3: TGTGCCACCAGCAGAGCCTTGACAGCTTCGCAGTATTTT.

V is TRBV9 and J is TRBJ2-3, with D perhaps matching TRBD2 (5 bases). V was pared by 2 bases and J by 2 bases, with 12 bases between. The CDR3 loop spans 15 amino acids. Germline V CDR1 and CDR2: SGDLS, YYNGEE. Written as DNA, the CDR3 is TGTGCCAGCAGCGTGTCTAGCCAAGCCACAGATACGCAGTATTTT. Translating it yields CASSVSSQATDTQYF.

This clone was counted between two and nine times. Written as DNA, the CDR3 is TGTGCCAGCAGTTACGACTGGAGCTCCTACAATGAGCAGTTCTTC. Translating it yields CASSYDWSSYNEQFF. The chain combines TRBV27 with TRBJ2-1; D gene ambiguous. V dropped 4 bases and J dropped 0 bases, with 10 bases sitting between them. The V gene's germline CDR1 is MNHEY and CDR2 SMNVEV (reference sequence). This CDR3 has 15 amino acids.

Turning to this clone: Other nucleotide sequences from this sample produce the same CDR3. This chain joins TRBV12-5 and TRBJ2-5, with TRBD2 identical over 7 bases. The V gene end was trimmed by 1 base and the J gene end by 1 base; junction bases not matched to a gene: 0. The CDR3 consists of 14 residues. The germline CDR1 and CDR2 sequences are LGHNT and FRNRAP. The CDR3 DNA is TGTGCTAGTGGTTTGGGACTAGCCCAAGAGACCCAGTACTTC. Translated, it gives CASGLGLAQETQYF. The full variable domain, in which reference TRBV12-5 and TRBJ2-5 provide the parts outside the CDR3, is DARVTQTPRHKVTEMGQEVTMRCQPILGHNTVFWYRQTMMQGLELLAYFRNRAPLDDSGMPKDRFSAEMPDATLATLKIQPSEPRDSAVYFCASGLGLAQETQYFGPGTRLLVL.

J is TRBJ1-1 and V is TRBV5-5; D is possibly TRBD1 (5 bases). In germline, CDR1 is SGHKS, CDR2 YYEKEE (reference sequence). V gave up 4 bases and J gave up 1 base, with 14 bases separating them. This CDR3 region has 15 residues. The CDR3 DNA sequence: TGTGCCAGCAGCGCAACGGGGCGGGGGAACACTGAAGCTTTCTTT. This encodes CASSATGRGNTEAFF. The variable domain in full, completed from reference TRBV5-5 and TRBJ1-1, reads DAGVTQSPTHLIKTRGQQVTLRCSPISGHKSVSWYQQVLGQGPQFIFQYYEKEERGRGNFPDRFSARQFPNYSSELNVNALLLGDSALYLCASSATGRGNTEAFFGQGTRLTVV.

The chain carries TRBV4-1 and TRBJ2-1, with 8 bases aligning to TRBD1. The CDR3 sequence is 16 residues long. Germline V gene data show CDR1 as MGHRA and CDR2 as YSYEKL. J was trimmed by 2 bases and V by 2 bases; bases with no gene match: 5. The CDR3 spells CASSQWTGSPYNEQFF. The CDR3 DNA follows: TGCGCCAGCAGCCAATGGACAGGGTCGCCCTACAATGAGCAGTTCTTC.

This chain joins TRBV23-1 and TRBJ1-2; a possible D gene is TRBD1 (5 bases). TRBV23-1 qualifies as an ORF whose function is uncertain. The CDR3 covers 16 residues. V lost 0 bases, J lost 5 bases, and 16 bases lay in between. The CDR3 reads CASSQSEGGGRYGYTF. CDR3 nucleotide sequence: TGCGCCAGCAGTCAATCTGAGGGCGGGGGGAGGTATGGCTACACCTTC.

V gene TRBV27 combines with J gene TRBJ2-1; D unresolved. Germline assignment: CDR1 MNHEY and CDR2 SMNVEV (reference sequence). V lost 3 bases, J lost 5 bases, and 5 bases lay in between. The CDR3 has 12 amino acids. In DNA form, the CDR3 reads TGTGCCAGCAGTTTCATCAACAATGAGCAGTTCTTC. Amino acids: CASSFINNEQFF.

This clone appeared once. The V call is TRBV7-6, the J call TRBJ2-1, with TRBD2 identical over 12 bases. This CDR3 spans 15 amino acids. Germline CDR1 and CDR2: SGHVS and FNYEAQ. J gave up 4 bases and V 6 bases, and 4 bases lay outside the gene matches. The CDR3 protein is CASSPGLAGYNEQFF. In DNA form, the CDR3 reads TGTGCCAGCAGTCCGGGACTAGCGGGTTACAATGAGCAGTTCTTC.

J is TRBJ1-1 and V is TRBV6-5; 7 bases map to TRBD1. V lost 7 bases and J lost 1; bases outside the gene matches: 9. In germline, CDR1 is MNHEY, CDR2 SVGAGI. CDR3 size: 15 residues. CDR3 bases: TGTGCCAGCACCTCACTCGGGACAGCGAACACTGAAGCTTTCTTT. Translating it yields CASTSLGTANTEAFF.

The chain uses TRBV7-2 and TRBJ1-1; D not certain. The V end lost 1 base, the J end lost 0 bases, and 12 bases lay between the germline ends. This CDR3 spans 16 amino acids. CDR1 is SGHTA, CDR2 FQGNSA, per germline. CDR3 region: CASSLDYLRMNTEAFF. The CDR3 nucleotides are TGTGCCAGCAGCTTAGATTACTTACGAATGAACACTGAAGCTTTCTTT.

The chain recombines TRBV6-1 with TRBJ2-1; the D gene is possibly TRBD1 (5 bases). This CDR3 comprises 14 residues. V gave up 3 bases and J gave up 4 bases, with 10 bases separating them. Germline values: CDR1 MNHNS, CDR2 SASEGT. The CDR3 region has the DNA TGTGCCAGCAGTGAGAGGCAGGGTTACAATGAGCAGTTCTTC. This gives the protein CASSERQGYNEQFF.

CDR3 region: CASSLVTGSTGELFF. CDR3 DNA sequence: TGTGCCAGCAGCTTAGTTACGGGTAGCACCGGGGAGCTGTTTTTT. The V call is TRBV11-2, the J call TRBJ2-2; D remains ambiguous. The CDR3 runs to 15 residues. Germline CDR1 is SGHAT and CDR2 is FQNNGV. V lost 1 base and J 4 bases, leaving 10 bases between the germline ends.

The V and J genes are TRBV5-1 and TRBJ2-6; 9 positions agree with TRBD1. Germline assignment: CDR1 SGHRS and CDR2 YFSETQ. The CDR3 length is 17 residues. V lost 3 bases to trimming and J lost 2 bases; unmatched junction nucleotides: 6. CDR3: CASSSGQGTTGANVLTF. CDR3 DNA: TGCGCCAGCAGCTCAGGACAGGGGACTACTGGGGCCAACGTCCTGACTTTC.

This chain joins TRBV4-1 and TRBJ1-2; 8 nucleotides align to TRBD1. The CDR3 contains 15 residues. The germline CDR1 and CDR2 sequences are MGHRA and YSYEKL. J gave up 4 bases and V 1 base, and 5 bases lay outside the gene matches. The CDR3 DNA reads TGCGCCAGCAGCCAAGGGTCAGGGGGCGGCTATGGCTACACCTTC. As protein: CASSQGSGGGYGYTF.

The rearrangement links TRBV27 to TRBJ2-5, with TRBD1 matching 8 bases. V was clipped by 5 bases and J by 5 bases; unmatched bases: 13. CDR1 MNHEY and CDR2 SMNVEV come from the germline V gene (reference sequence). The CDR3 runs 16 residues. Here the CDR3 DNA reads TGTGCCAGCAGTCTCTTGACAGGGGTCGTTGGGGAGACCCAGTACTTC. Protein sequence: CASSLLTGVVGETQYF.

V gene TRBV4-1 combines with J gene TRBJ1-2; 9 nucleotides line up with TRBD1. This CDR3 has 16 residues. The trim removed 3 bases at V and 5 bases at J, leaving 10 bases unmatched. In germline, CDR1 is MGHRA, CDR2 YSYEKL. The CDR3 DNA is TGCGCCAGCAGCCAGTACGGGACAGGGCTACGATATGGCTACACCTTC. Translated, it gives CASSQYGTGLRYGYTF.

This clone was recorded only once. This sequence joins TRBV5-6 and TRBJ1-2, with D unclear. The CDR3 runs to 12 residues. The V end was cut by 1 base, the J end by 14 bases, with 15 bases between. Looked up from germline, CDR1 is SGHDT and CDR2 is YYEEEE. CDR3 loop: CASSLSGVSLTF. The CDR3 region has the DNA TGTGCCAGCAGCTTGTCGGGTGTGTCCCTTACCTTC.

The J gene is TRBJ1-5, the V gene TRBV24-1; 8 bases map to TRBD1. CDR1 KGHDR and CDR2 SFDVKD come from the germline V gene. The CDR3 contains 15 residues. The V segment lost 3 bases and the J segment 6 bases; nucleotides outside the gene matches: 6. CDR3 bases: TGTGCCACCAGTGATGGGGCAGGGGGCAGTCAGCCCCAGCATTTT. Translating gives CATSDGAGGSQPQHF.

The gene calls are TRBV30 and TRBJ2-3, with 9 bases that match TRBD2. Germline CDR1 is GTSNPN and CDR2 is SVGIG (reference sequence). The CDR3 is made up of 15 amino acids. V was pared by 3 bases and J by 7 bases, with 11 bases of the junction left unmatched. This CDR3 reads CAWRIGGGGANTQYF. CDR3 nucleotide sequence: TGTGCCTGGAGGATTGGGGGCGGGGGGGCGAATACGCAGTATTTT. The complete variable domain, with remaining parts taken from reference TRBV30 and TRBJ2-3, reads SQTIHQWPATLVQPVGSPLSLECTVEGTSNPNLYWYRQAAGRGLQLLFYSVGIGQISSEVPQNLSASRPQDRQFILSSKKLLLSDSGFYLCAWRIGGGGANTQYFGPGTRLTVL.

The genes are TRBV19 and TRBJ1-5, with 8 bases lining up with TRBD1. The ends lost 1 base at V and 0 bases at J; junction bases unmatched: 11. The germline V gene has CDR1 LNHDA and CDR2 SQIVND (reference sequence). The CDR3 runs 19 residues. The CDR3 sequence is CASSIGSQGAINSNQPQHF. For the CDR3, the DNA is TGTGCCAGTAGTATAGGTTCCCAGGGGGCCATCAATAGCAATCAGCCCCAGCATTTT.

CDR3 in amino acids: CASSRPTGGSNEQFF. CDR3 in DNA: TGTGCCAGCAGCAGACCGACAGGGGGCTCAAATGAGCAGTTCTTC. The chain combines TRBV9 with TRBJ2-1; the match to TRBD1 covers 10 bases. The CDR3 totals 15 residues. Germline loops: CDR1 SGDLS, CDR2 YYNGEE. The V segment lost 4 bases and the J segment 7 bases; nucleotides outside the gene matches: 8. The full variable domain, with the rest looked up from reference TRBV9 and TRBJ2-1, is DSGVTQTPKHLITATGQRVTLRCSPRSGDLSVYWYQQSLDQGLQFLIQYYNGEERAKGNILERFSAQQFPDLHSELNLSSLELGDSALYFCASSRPTGGSNEQFFGPGTRLTVL.

This chain connects TRBV28 to TRBJ1-2; 8 nucleotides align to TRBD1. This CDR3 contains 15 residues. V was pared by 2 bases and J by 6 bases, with 8 bases of the junction left unmatched. From germline, CDR1 is MDHEN and CDR2 SYDVKM. CDR3 loop: CASSLVPQGADGYTF. Here the CDR3 DNA reads TGTGCCAGCAGTTTAGTACCCCAGGGGGCTGATGGCTACACCTTC.

This clone was picked up one time. The rearrangement uses TRBV30 and TRBJ2-1; D not resolved. The CDR3 spans 13 residues. The germline CDR1 and CDR2 sequences are GTSNPN and SVGIG (reference sequence). The ends were cut back, 1 base at V and 6 bases at J, with 10 bases in the middle. The CDR3 protein is CAWSALEGNEQFF. In DNA, the CDR3 is TGTGCCTGGAGTGCCCTAGAAGGCAATGAGCAGTTCTTC.

The chain uses TRBV6-5 and TRBJ1-1; D gene uncertain. Germline V CDR1 and CDR2: MNHEY, SVGAGI. Trimming removed 6 bases from V and 6 bases from J, with 17 bases in between. The CDR3 is 14 amino acids. The CDR3 loop is CASRNVRVKAEAFF. CDR3 bases: TGTGCCAGCAGGAATGTTAGAGTGAAAGCTGAAGCTTTCTTT.

The chain recombines TRBV7-9 with TRBJ2-7, with D unresolved. The V gene lost 2 bases and the J gene lost 0 bases, with 11 bases spanning the gap. The germline V gene has CDR1 SEHNR and CDR2 FQNEAQ (reference sequence). The CDR3 is made up of 15 amino acids. CDR3 sequence (DNA): TGTGCCAGCAGCTTAATGGGCAGTTTCTCCTACGAGCAGTACTTC. It encodes CASSLMGSFSYEQYF.

This sequence joins TRBV30 and TRBJ2-2, with TRBD1 matching 8 bases. This CDR3 has 13 amino acids. V shed 8 bases and J 5 bases; nucleotides not matched to a gene: 7. Germline V CDR1 and CDR2: GTSNPN, SVGIG (reference sequence). The CDR3 DNA follows: TGTGCCGGATCCCGGACAGGGACCGGGGAGCTGTTTTTT. Its translation is CAGSRTGTGELFF.

The J gene is TRBJ1-1, the V gene TRBV10-1, with D perhaps matching TRBD1 (6 bases). Between the trimmed V and J ends, which lost 6 bases and 3 bases, there was a span of 14 bases. Germline V lookup: CDR1 WNHNN, CDR2 SYGVQD (reference sequence). The CDR3 sequence is 14 residues long. The CDR3 DNA sequence: TGCGCCAGCAGGTCAGGGGCAGAGGACACTGAAGCTTTCTTT. Residues: CASRSGAEDTEAFF.

The chain combines TRBV27 with TRBJ2-2, with 10 bases fitting TRBD1. The CDR3 sequence is 16 residues long. J was trimmed by 3 bases and V by 4 bases; bases with no gene match: 5. CDR1 is MNHEY and CDR2 is SMNVEV in the germline V gene (reference sequence). CDR3 sequence reads: CASSSSGTGDTGELFF. The CDR3 DNA reads as TGTGCCAGCAGTTCCTCCGGGACAGGGGACACCGGGGAGCTGTTTTTT.

The chain uses TRBV19 and TRBJ2-7; 8 bases fit TRBD1. Germline CDR1 and CDR2: LNHDA and SQIVND (reference sequence). This CDR3 is 16 amino acids long. V lost 6 bases, J lost 0 bases, and 10 bases stayed unmatched. The DNA for the CDR3 is TGTGCCAGTAGACCCACAGGGGGATTTAGCTCCTACGAGCAGTACTTC. It specifies CASRPTGGFSSYEQYF.